Shown below are 8 T cell receptor beta chains from a single sample sequenced in a study of T cell responses to AZD1222 COVID-19 vaccine. Data came from immunoSEQ multiplex PCR; TCRdb stores just in-frame clones and leaves some out. The table shows about 180,000 clones, with just over 85% occurring only once. The material was peripheral blood, obtained on day 0 of AZD1222 vaccination. The source is an adult in good health.

V is TRBV5-6 and J is TRBJ2-2; possible D gene TRBD1, 5 bases. The CDR3 is 15 residues long. CDR1 and CDR2 (germline): SGHDT, YYEEEE. The germline V and J ends were trimmed by 5 bases and 0 bases, with 11 bases remaining between them. CDR3 nucleotides: TGTGCCAGCAGGCACACAGGCTCGAACACCGGGGAGCTGTTTTTT. The encoded protein is CASRHTGSNTGELFF.

This clone was seen only once. The rearrangement joins TRBV12-5 to TRBJ1-1; TRBD1 matches at 7 bases. CDR3 length: 16 residues. Losses at the gene ends were 5 bases for V and 1 base for J; bases not matched to a gene: 10. Germline CDR1 LGHNT, CDR2 FRNRAP. CDR3 in amino acids: CASGQPQGQPNTEAFF. CDR3 in DNA: TGTGCTAGTGGTCAACCACAGGGACAGCCGAACACTGAAGCTTTCTTT.

J is TRBJ2-5 and V is TRBV5-7; 8 nucleotides align to TRBD2. TRBV5-7 is an open reading frame whose function is uncertain. This CDR3 is 14 amino acids long. J was trimmed by 0 bases and V by 7 bases; bases with no gene match: 5. The CDR3 spells CASGTGGYQETQYF. In DNA form, the CDR3 reads TGTGCCAGCGGAACGGGGGGGTACCAAGAGACCCAGTACTTC.

CDR3 in amino acids: CASSLVGAYNEQFF. The CDR3 bases are TGTGCCAGCAGCTTAGTCGGCGCCTACAATGAGCAGTTCTTC. The chain uses TRBV11-1 and TRBJ2-1; D uncertain. The CDR3 runs 14 residues. The V end was cut by 1 base, the J end by 2 bases, with 6 bases between. Germline assignment: CDR1 SGHAT and CDR2 FQDESV (reference sequence).

In its sample, this clone was seen once. The chain combines TRBV4-2 with TRBJ1-6; 7 nucleotides line up with TRBD1. Unmatched junction bases numbered 4, after V lost 3 bases and J lost 2 bases. Germline V CDR1 and CDR2: LGHNA, YNFKEQ. This CDR3 spans 16 amino acids. The CDR3 nucleotides are TGTGCCAGCAGCCACCAGACAGGGCCCTATAATTCACCCCTCCACTTT. Residues: CASSHQTGPYNSPLHF.

This chain connects TRBV19 to TRBJ2-7; D uncertain. Looked up from germline, CDR1 is LNHDA and CDR2 is SQIVND (reference sequence). V lost 3 bases and J lost 4, with 19 bases in between. CDR3 length: 16 residues. The CDR3 sequence: CASSIQSNAPLYEQYF. Here the CDR3 DNA reads TGTGCCAGTAGTATCCAAAGTAATGCCCCTCTATACGAGCAGTACTTC.

In regard to this clone: Additional DNA sequences in this sample encode the identical CDR3. The rearrangement links TRBV2 to TRBJ1-5; 7 positions match TRBD1. Germline V lookup: CDR1 SNHLY, CDR2 FYNNEI. Losses at the gene ends were 6 bases for V and 2 bases for J; bases not matched to a gene: 1. The CDR3 length is 13 residues. CDR3 protein: CASSGTGNQPQHF. The CDR3 DNA sequence: TGTGCCAGCAGCGGGACAGGCAATCAGCCCCAGCATTTT. Full variable domain (rest looked up from reference TRBV2 and TRBJ1-5): EPEVTQTPSHQVTQMGQEVILRCVPISNHLYFYWYRQILGQKVEFLVSFYNNEISEKSEIFDDQFSVERPDGSNFTLKIRSTKLEDSAMYFCASSGTGNQPQHFGDGTRLSIL.

This chain joins TRBV9 and TRBJ2-5, with TRBD1 as a possible D gene (6 bases). The V end was cut by 0 bases, the J end by 5 bases, with 14 bases between. The CDR3 loop spans 15 amino acids. Germline V gene data show CDR1 as SGDLS and CDR2 as YYNGEE. CDR3 residues: CASSVASRGGETQYF. The CDR3 nucleotides read TGTGCCAGCAGCGTAGCTTCCAGGGGTGGGGAGACCCAGTACTTC.